What follows are 9 T cell receptor beta chains derived from one specimen sequenced in a study of T cell repertoires in cytomegalovirus infection. TCRdb reprocessed the reads with MiXCR, giving one entry per CDR3 protein. The repertoire includes roughly 570,000 distinct CDR3 sequences, just under 40% of them detected once, and 48% sits in the top ten. Their cognate antigens are unknown. Source: cultured PBMCs, taken from culture after CMV antigen stimulation. The receptors originated from a human donor in good health (CMV status not recorded). Some clones in this sample may be carry-over from other donors' samples.

The J gene is TRBJ2-2, the V gene TRBV19, with D perhaps being TRBD1 or TRBD2 (6 bases each). This CDR3 is built from 15 residues. Looked up from germline, CDR1 is LNHDA and CDR2 is SQIVND (reference sequence). V was pared by 10 bases and J by 3 bases, with 18 bases between. CDR3 DNA: TGTGCCACGAAGACGGGGGCCCCGTACACCGGGGAGCTGTTTTTT. The encoded protein is CATKTGAPYTGELFF.

Remarks on this clonotype: A much larger clone differs from this one at a single base, so this may be a read error. The chain uses TRBV7-9 and TRBJ2-4, with D uncertain. The germline CDR1 and CDR2 sequences are SEHNR and FQNEAQ (reference sequence). The CDR3 runs 15 residues. CDR3 coding DNA: TGTGCCAGCAGCTTAGATAGGCGAGCCAAAACCATTCAGTACTTC. As protein: CASSLDRRAKTIQYF.

This clonotype occurred a few times. V is TRBV7-2 and J is TRBJ2-7; no clear D gene. The CDR3 has 14 residues. V lost 6 bases to trimming and J lost 0 bases, with 12 bases between them. The germline gives CDR1 SGHTA, CDR2 FQGNSA. The CDR3 region is CASSVRFHSYEQYF. As DNA, the CDR3 is TGTGCCAGCAGTGTGAGATTCCACTCCTACGAGCAGTACTTC. Full variable domain (rest looked up from reference TRBV7-2 and TRBJ2-7): GAGVSQSPSNKVTEKGKDVELRCDPISGHTALYWYRQSLGQGLEFLIYFQGNSAPDKSGLPSDRFSAERTGGSVSTLTIQRTQQEDSAVYLCASSVRFHSYEQYFGPGTRLTVT.

The chain is built from TRBV6-2 or TRBV6-3 and TRBJ2-1; TRBD2 aligns across 10 bases. Germline V gene lookup returns CDR1 MNHEY and CDR2 SVGEGT. Trimming cost V 4 bases and J 9 bases; bases outside gene matches: 21. The CDR3 is 19 residues long. The CDR3, as DNA: TGTGCCAGCAGTTCCCGTAACCCTTCAGCGGGAGGGCCGGGGGCTGAGCAGTTCTTC. Its protein is CASSSRNPSAGGPGAEQFF.

V is TRBV5-5 and J is TRBJ2-7; 8 bases are a match to TRBD1. J lost 8 bases, V lost 7 bases, and 11 bases had no gene match. This CDR3 has 13 residues. The germline gives CDR1 SGHKS, CDR2 YYEKEE (reference sequence). Here the CDR3 reads CASAHGDRPKQYF. In DNA, the CDR3 is TGTGCCAGCGCCCATGGGGACAGGCCGAAGCAGTACTTC.

The V and J genes are TRBV7-9 and TRBJ2-5; 7 positions match TRBD1. The CDR3 is 14 amino acids. V shed 6 bases and J 5 bases; nucleotides not matched to a gene: 9. From germline, CDR1 is SEHNR and CDR2 FQNEAQ (reference sequence). The CDR3 sequence is CASRRDSLGETQYF. CDR3 nucleotide sequence: TGTGCCAGCAGACGGGACAGCCTTGGGGAGACCCAGTACTTC.

This clonotype has just a few counts. This rearrangement joins TRBV18 to TRBJ2-2; 10 nucleotides align to TRBD2. Germline CDR1 KGHSH, CDR2 LQKENI. CDR3 length: 16 residues. With V trimmed by 0 bases and J by 5 bases, 3 bases remained unmatched. CDR3 bases: TGTGCCAGCTCACCACCGAGTAGCGGGGGGACCGGGGAGCTGTTTTTT. Translation: CASSPPSSGGTGELFF.

This chain connects TRBV7-2 to TRBJ2-5, with D tentatively TRBD2 (5 bases). Trimming shortened V by 5 bases and J by 4 bases, and 11 bases separated the two germline ends. The CDR3 covers 13 residues. Germline CDR1 SGHTA, CDR2 FQGNSA. The CDR3 sequence: CASSGIAGETQYF. The CDR3 DNA reads as TGTGCCAGCAGCGGAATCGCGGGAGAGACCCAGTACTTC.

This clonotype was observed a handful of times. The chain couples TRBV6-2 or TRBV6-3 to TRBJ2-7, with D perhaps TRBD1 (5 bases). The CDR3 has 14 residues. The V end lost 5 bases, the J end lost 5 bases, and 16 bases lay between the germline ends. Germline CDR1 MNHEY, CDR2 SVGEGT. This CDR3 is CASSRTWLVDEQYF. The CDR3 coding sequence is TGTGCCAGCAGTCGGACATGGCTCGTCGACGAGCAGTACTTC.